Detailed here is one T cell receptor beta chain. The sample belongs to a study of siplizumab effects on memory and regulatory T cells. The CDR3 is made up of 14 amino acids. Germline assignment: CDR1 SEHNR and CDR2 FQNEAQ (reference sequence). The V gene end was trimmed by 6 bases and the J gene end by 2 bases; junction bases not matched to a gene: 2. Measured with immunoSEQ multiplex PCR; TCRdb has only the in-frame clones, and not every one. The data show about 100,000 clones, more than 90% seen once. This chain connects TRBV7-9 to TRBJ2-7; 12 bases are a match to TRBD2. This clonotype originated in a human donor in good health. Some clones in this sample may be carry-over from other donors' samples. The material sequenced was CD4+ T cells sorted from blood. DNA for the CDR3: TGTGCCAGCAGTAGGACTAGCGGGGCCTACGAGCAGTACTTC. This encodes CASSRTSGAYEQYF.